One sample yielded the 19 T cell receptor beta chains listed below, sequenced in a study of shared clonotypes between healthy human individuals. Sequenced by immunoSEQ multiplex PCR; TCRdb stores in-frame clones only, minus some. The sample has approximately 2,000,000 clones; 80% to 95% are singletons. Positive CCR7 selection of CD45RO-negative cells yielded the naive CD8 cells, and terminally differentiated effector memory CD45RA+ cells were excluded. The sequenced material came from naive CD8+ T cells from PBMCs. The receptors were sampled from a man aged 18 to 30 in good health. Some clones in this sample may be carry-over from other donors' samples.

Concerning this clone: Other DNA sequences in this specimen translate into the identical CDR3. This rearrangement joins TRBV27 to TRBJ2-7; D remains ambiguous. Trimming removed 5 bases at V and 1 base at J, with 9 bases between. Germline CDR1 reads MNHEY; CDR2 reads SMNVEV (reference sequence). CDR3 length equals 13 residues. The CDR3 is CASSPGRSYEQYF. In nucleotides, the CDR3 is TGTGCCAGCAGTCCGGGCAGGTCCTACGAGCAGTACTTC.

The chain is built from TRBV5-1 and TRBJ2-5; no clear D gene. CDR3 size: 12 residues. V dropped 1 base and J dropped 5 bases, with 6 bases sitting between them. Germline CDR1 and CDR2: SGHRS and YFSETQ. CDR3 nucleotides: TGCGCCAGCAGCTTGATGGGGGAGACCCAGTACTTC. This encodes CASSLMGETQYF.

This clone has only one observation. The chain combines TRBV27 with TRBJ2-3; D not certain. This CDR3 is 14 amino acids long. Per the germline V gene, CDR1 is MNHEY and CDR2 is SMNVEV (reference sequence). Trimming stripped 5 bases from V and 0 bases from J, with 9 bases between. Here the CDR3 DNA reads TGTGCCAGCAGTCAACTGACGAGCACAGATACGCAGTATTTT. Its translation: CASSQLTSTDTQYF.

V and J are TRBV19 and TRBJ1-1; D unresolved. The CDR3 runs to 12 residues. From germline, CDR1 is LNHDA and CDR2 SQIVND (reference sequence). V was pared by 5 bases and J by 2 bases, with 6 bases between. The CDR3 spells CASSVYNTEAFF. CDR3 DNA sequence: TGTGCCAGTAGTGTATATAACACTGAAGCTTTCTTT.

V is TRBV19 and J is TRBJ1-2; D unclear. CDR1 and CDR2 from the germline V gene are LNHDA and SQIVND (reference sequence). The CDR3 sequence is 14 residues long. V gave up 7 bases and J gave up 0 bases, with 12 bases separating them. The CDR3 loop reads CASMWSYSNYGYTF. CDR3 coding DNA: TGTGCCAGTATGTGGAGCTACTCTAACTATGGCTACACCTTC.

The rearrangement links TRBV27 to TRBJ2-2, with TRBD1 matching over 10 bases. CDR3 size: 15 residues. Germline loops: CDR1 MNHEY, CDR2 SMNVEV (reference sequence). With 8 bases clipped from V and 4 bases from J, the junction kept 7 bases outside the gene matches. In DNA form, the CDR3 reads TGTGCCAGCCGGCGACAGGGGGCTCTCACCGGGGAGCTGTTTTTT. Protein: CASRRQGALTGELFF.

V and J are TRBV4-1 and TRBJ2-1; TRBD2 aligns across 9 bases. The junction had 15 bases not matched to a gene; V was cut back by 5 bases and J by 7 bases. The CDR3 runs to 17 residues. Germline V CDR1 and CDR2: MGHRA, YSYEKL. The CDR3 loop is CASSKLAGRDIGNEQFF. The CDR3 bases are TGCGCCAGCAGCAAGCTAGCGGGGAGGGATATCGGGAATGAGCAGTTCTTC.

The V and J genes are TRBV5-1 and TRBJ2-3; 11 bases map to TRBD2. V lost 2 bases and J lost 4; bases outside the gene matches: 3. The CDR3 runs 15 residues. From germline, CDR1 is SGHRS and CDR2 YFSETQ. The CDR3 sequence: CASSFTSGRADTQYF. The CDR3 DNA reads as TGCGCCAGCAGCTTCACTAGCGGGAGAGCAGATACGCAGTATTTT.

The chain couples TRBV30 to TRBJ1-1, with 9 nucleotides matching TRBD1. The CDR3 length is 14 residues. The germline V gene encodes CDR1 GTSNPN and CDR2 SVGIG (reference sequence). After removal of 4 bases from V and 1 base from J, the junction contained 4 bases not matched to a gene. CDR3 protein: CAWTTGQGNTEAFF. The CDR3 DNA follows: TGTGCCTGGACCACGGGACAGGGGAACACTGAAGCTTTCTTT.

This clone was found once. The identical CDR3 is also encoded by other nucleotide sequences in the sample. The V gene is TRBV7-9, the J gene TRBJ1-1; D is uncertain. V lost 0 bases and J 7 bases, leaving 9 bases between the germline ends. Germline V gene sequence: CDR1 SEHNR, CDR2 FQNEAQ (reference sequence). The CDR3 extends over 13 amino acids. The CDR3 nucleotides read TGTGCCAGCAGCTTAGCAGGTCGGAGTGAAGCTTTCTTT. Translated, it gives CASSLAGRSEAFF. Based on the CDR3 plus reference TRBV7-9 and TRBJ1-1, the full variable domain is DTGVSQNPRHKITKRGQNVTFRCDPISEHNRLYWYRQTLGQGPEFLTYFQNEAQLEKSRLLSDRFSAERPKGSFSTLEIQRTEQGDSAMYLCASSLAGRSEAFFGQGTRLTVV.

About this clone: The sample has other DNA sequences that encode this CDR3 too. This CDR3 is CASSPDSYNEQFF. CDR3 bases: TGTGCCAGCAGCCCGGACTCCTACAATGAGCAGTTCTTC. The chain employs TRBV5-4 and TRBJ2-1, with no clear D. The germline V gene has CDR1 SGHNT and CDR2 YYREEE (reference sequence). The CDR3 contains 13 residues. V lost 4 bases and J 0 bases, leaving 5 bases between the germline ends.

This chain uses TRBV19 with TRBJ1-5; D possibly corresponds to TRBD1 (5 bases). Germline V gene data show CDR1 as LNHDA and CDR2 as SQIVND (reference sequence). V lost 8 bases to trimming and J lost 1 base, with 21 bases between them. The CDR3 contains 17 residues. CDR3 sequence: CASLPSMGRWSNQPQHF. The CDR3 DNA is TGTGCCAGTCTCCCTAGTATGGGGCGGTGGAGCAATCAGCCCCAGCATTTT.

The rearrangement links TRBV27 to TRBJ1-1; D perhaps matches TRBD1 (5 bases). V was shortened by 2 bases and J by 0 bases, with 10 bases between the two germline ends. There are 15 residues in the CDR3. CDR1 MNHEY and CDR2 SMNVEV come from the germline V gene (reference sequence). CDR3 residues: CASSLQGRLNTEAFF. In DNA, the CDR3 is TGTGCCAGCAGTTTACAGGGAAGATTGAACACTGAAGCTTTCTTT.

J is TRBJ2-7 and V is TRBV5-6; 10 positions agree with TRBD1. CDR3 length equals 14 residues. After removal of 3 bases from V and 7 bases from J, the junction contained 7 bases not matched to a gene. Germline-derived CDR1 and CDR2 are SGHDT and YYEEEE. CDR3 in amino acids: CASSSPDRGREQYF. CDR3 nucleotides: TGTGCCAGCAGCTCCCCGGACAGGGGGAGAGAGCAGTACTTC.

This chain joins TRBV13 and TRBJ2-2; 9 bases align to TRBD1. J lost 5 bases, V lost 6 bases, and 4 bases had no gene match. The CDR3 is made up of 14 amino acids. The germline gives CDR1 PRHDT, CDR2 FYEKMQ (reference sequence). The CDR3 DNA sequence: TGTGCCAGCAGGCCCGGGACAGGGACCGGGGAGCTGTTTTTT. It codes for CASRPGTGTGELFF.

The CDR3 nucleotides are TGCAGCGTCCATCCGGAGGACAGCCTCCTACGGGGCTACACCTTC. It specifies CSVHPEDSLLRGYTF. This rearrangement joins TRBV29-1 to TRBJ1-2, with D possibly matching TRBD1 (6 bases). This CDR3 is built from 15 residues. V was clipped by 6 bases and J by 8 bases, with 25 bases between them. CDR1 is SQVTM and CDR2 is ANQGSEA in the germline V gene. Full variable domain (remainder filled in from reference TRBV29-1 and TRBJ1-2): SAVISQKPSRDICQRGTSLTIQCQVDSQVTMMFWYRQQPGQSLTLIATANQGSEATYESGFVIDKFPISRPNLTFSTLTVSNMSPEDSSIYLCSVHPEDSLLRGYTFGSGTRLTVV.

This sequence joins TRBV29-1 and TRBJ1-1; TRBD1 agrees at 9 bases. Unmatched junction bases numbered 11, after V lost 7 bases and J lost 5 bases. The germline CDR1 and CDR2 sequences are SQVTM and ANQGSEA. The CDR3 is 14 amino acids. CDR3: CSEYGQGMVTEAFF. CDR3 DNA sequence: TGCAGCGAGTACGGACAGGGGATGGTGACTGAAGCTTTCTTT.

Comments on this clone: Distinct nucleotide sequences in the sample also encode this CDR3. The chain recombines TRBV7-9 with TRBJ2-1; D unresolved. V was clipped by 5 bases and J by 0 bases, with 11 bases between them. Germline-derived CDR1 and CDR2 are SEHNR and FQNEAQ (reference sequence). This CDR3 comprises 15 residues. The CDR3 coding sequence is TGTGCCAGCAGCCCCCGCGGCAGCTCCTACAATGAGCAGTTCTTC. Residues: CASSPRGSSYNEQFF.

This clone came up once. The chain links TRBV7-9 to TRBJ2-5; tentative D call: TRBD1 (6 bases). V dropped 6 bases and J dropped 9 bases, with 14 bases sitting between them. The CDR3 covers 12 residues. The germline V gene encodes CDR1 SEHNR and CDR2 FQNEAQ (reference sequence). CDR3 nucleotides: TGTGCCAGCAGACGACCGACAGGTCCCCAGTACTTC. Translating it yields CASRRPTGPQYF.